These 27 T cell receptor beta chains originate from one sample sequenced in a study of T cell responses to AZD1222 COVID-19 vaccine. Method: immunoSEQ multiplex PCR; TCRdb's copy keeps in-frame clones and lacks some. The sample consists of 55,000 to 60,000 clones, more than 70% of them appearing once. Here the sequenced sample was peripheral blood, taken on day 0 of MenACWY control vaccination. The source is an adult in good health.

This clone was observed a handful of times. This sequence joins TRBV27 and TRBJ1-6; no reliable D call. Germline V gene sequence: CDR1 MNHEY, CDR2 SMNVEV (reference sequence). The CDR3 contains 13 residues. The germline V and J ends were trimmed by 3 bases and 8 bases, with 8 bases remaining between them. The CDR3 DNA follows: TGTGCCAGCAGTTTCGGAAGGGATTCACCCCTCCACTTT. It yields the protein CASSFGRDSPLHF.

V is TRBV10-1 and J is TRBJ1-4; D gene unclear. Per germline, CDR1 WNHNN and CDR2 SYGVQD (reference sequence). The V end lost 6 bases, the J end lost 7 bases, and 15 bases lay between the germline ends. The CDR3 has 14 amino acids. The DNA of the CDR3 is TGCGCCAGCAGCCCCGGTGGCCAGGCTGAAAAACTGTTTTTT. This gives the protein CASSPGGQAEKLFF.

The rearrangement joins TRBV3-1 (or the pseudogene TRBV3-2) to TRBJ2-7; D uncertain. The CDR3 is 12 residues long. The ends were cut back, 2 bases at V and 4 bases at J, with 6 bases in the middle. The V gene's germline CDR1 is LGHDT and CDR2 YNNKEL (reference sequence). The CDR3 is CASSQSQYEQYF. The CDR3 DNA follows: TGTGCCAGCAGCCAATCACAATACGAGCAGTACTTC.

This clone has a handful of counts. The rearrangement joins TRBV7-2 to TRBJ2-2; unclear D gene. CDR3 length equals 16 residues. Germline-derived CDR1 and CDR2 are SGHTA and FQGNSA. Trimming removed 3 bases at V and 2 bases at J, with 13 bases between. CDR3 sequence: CASSFSGNGNTGELFF. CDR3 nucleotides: TGTGCCAGCAGCTTCTCTGGGAATGGAAACACCGGGGAGCTGTTTTTT.

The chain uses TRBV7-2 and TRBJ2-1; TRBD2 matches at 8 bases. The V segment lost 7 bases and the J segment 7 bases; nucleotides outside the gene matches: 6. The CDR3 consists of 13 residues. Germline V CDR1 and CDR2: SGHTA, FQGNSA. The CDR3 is CASNRGGQNEQFF. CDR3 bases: TGTGCCAGCAATCGGGGGGGGCAGAATGAGCAGTTCTTC.

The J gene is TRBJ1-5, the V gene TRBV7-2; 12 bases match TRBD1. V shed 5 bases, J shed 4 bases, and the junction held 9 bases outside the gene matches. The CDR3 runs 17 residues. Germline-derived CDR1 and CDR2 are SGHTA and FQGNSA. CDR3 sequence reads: CASSPPGTGGSNQPQHF. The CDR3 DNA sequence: TGTGCCAGCAGCCCTCCCGGGACAGGGGGCTCTAATCAGCCCCAGCATTTT. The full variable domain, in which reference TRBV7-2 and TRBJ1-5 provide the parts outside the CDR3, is GAGVSQSPSNKVTEKGKDVELRCDPISGHTALYWYRQSLGQGLEFLIYFQGNSAPDKSGLPSDRFSAERTGGSVSTLTIQRTQQEDSAVYLCASSPPGTGGSNQPQHFGDGTRLSIL.

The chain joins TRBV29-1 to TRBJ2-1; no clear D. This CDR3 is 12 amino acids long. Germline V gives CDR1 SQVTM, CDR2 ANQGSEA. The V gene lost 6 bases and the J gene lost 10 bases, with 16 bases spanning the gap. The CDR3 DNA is TGCAGCGTCGATAAGGGTCTGGGGGAGCAGTTCTTC. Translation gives CSVDKGLGEQFF.

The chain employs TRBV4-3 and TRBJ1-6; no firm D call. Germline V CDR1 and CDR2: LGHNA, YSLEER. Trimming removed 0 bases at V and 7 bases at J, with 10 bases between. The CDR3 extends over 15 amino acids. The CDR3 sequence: CASSQEGRGNSPLHF. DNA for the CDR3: TGCGCCAGCAGCCAAGAAGGGCGGGGAAATTCACCCCTCCACTTT.

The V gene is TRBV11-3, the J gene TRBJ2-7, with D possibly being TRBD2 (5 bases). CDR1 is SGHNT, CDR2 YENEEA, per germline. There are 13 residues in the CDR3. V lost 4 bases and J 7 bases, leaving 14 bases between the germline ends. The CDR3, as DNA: TGTGCCAGCAGCTCCCCCGGGATGGGAGAGCAGTACTTC. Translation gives CASSSPGMGEQYF.

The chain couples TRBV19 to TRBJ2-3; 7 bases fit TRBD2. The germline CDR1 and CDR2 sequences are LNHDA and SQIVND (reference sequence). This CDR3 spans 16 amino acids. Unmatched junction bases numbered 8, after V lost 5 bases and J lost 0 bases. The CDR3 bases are TGTGCCAGTAGTCCCAAAGCGGGATCGAGCACAGATACGCAGTATTTT. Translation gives CASSPKAGSSTDTQYF.

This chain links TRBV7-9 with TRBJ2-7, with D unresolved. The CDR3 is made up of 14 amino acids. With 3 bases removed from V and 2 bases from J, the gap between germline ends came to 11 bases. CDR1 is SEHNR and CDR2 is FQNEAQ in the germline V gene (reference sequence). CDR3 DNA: TGTGCCAGCAGCTTGGAAGGGTACCCCTACGAGCAGTACTTC. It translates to CASSLEGYPYEQYF.

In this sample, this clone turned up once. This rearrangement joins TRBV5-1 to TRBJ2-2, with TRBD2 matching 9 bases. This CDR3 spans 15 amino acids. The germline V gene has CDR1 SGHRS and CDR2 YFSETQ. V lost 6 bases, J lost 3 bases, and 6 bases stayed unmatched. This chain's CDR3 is CASTLAGVHTGELFF. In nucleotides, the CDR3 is TGCGCCAGCACCTTAGCGGGAGTGCACACCGGGGAGCTGTTTTTT. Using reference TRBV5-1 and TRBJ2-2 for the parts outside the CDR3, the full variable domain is KAGVTQTPRYLIKTRGQQVTLSCSPISGHRSVSWYQQTPGQGLQFLFEYFSETQRNKGNFPGRFSGRQFSNSRSEMNVSTLELGDSALYLCASTLAGVHTGELFFGEGSRLTVL.

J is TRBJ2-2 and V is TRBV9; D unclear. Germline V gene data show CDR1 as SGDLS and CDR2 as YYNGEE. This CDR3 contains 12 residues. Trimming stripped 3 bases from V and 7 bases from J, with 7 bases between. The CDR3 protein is CASSGRGGELFF. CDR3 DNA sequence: TGTGCCAGCAGCGGAAGAGGCGGGGAGCTGTTTTTT.

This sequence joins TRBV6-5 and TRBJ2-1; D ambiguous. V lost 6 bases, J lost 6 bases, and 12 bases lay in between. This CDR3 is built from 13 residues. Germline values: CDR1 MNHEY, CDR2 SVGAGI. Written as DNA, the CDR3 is TGTGCCAGCAGCCTCTTGTCTCGCAATGAGCAGTTCTTC. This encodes CASSLLSRNEQFF.

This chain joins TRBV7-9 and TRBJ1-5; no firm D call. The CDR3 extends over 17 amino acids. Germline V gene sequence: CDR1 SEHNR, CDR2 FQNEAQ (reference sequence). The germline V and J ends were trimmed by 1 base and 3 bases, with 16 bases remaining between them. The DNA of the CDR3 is TGTGCCAGCAGCTTAGGGAGCGGGGTTAGGGCCAATCAGCCCCAGCATTTT. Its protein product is CASSLGSGVRANQPQHF. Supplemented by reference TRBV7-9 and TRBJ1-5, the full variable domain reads DTGVSQNPRHKITKRGQNVTFRCDPISEHNRLYWYRQTLGQGPEFLTYFQNEAQLEKSRLLSDRFSAERPKGSFSTLEIQRTEQGDSAMYLCASSLGSGVRANQPQHFGDGTRLSIL.

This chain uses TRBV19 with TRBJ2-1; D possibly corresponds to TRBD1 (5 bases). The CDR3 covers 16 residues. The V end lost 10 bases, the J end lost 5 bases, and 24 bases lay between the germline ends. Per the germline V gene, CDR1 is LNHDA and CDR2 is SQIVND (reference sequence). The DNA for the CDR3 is TGTGCCACCTCGAACCTTCGAGGCCAAGGGGACAATGAGCAGTTCTTC. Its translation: CATSNLRGQGDNEQFF.

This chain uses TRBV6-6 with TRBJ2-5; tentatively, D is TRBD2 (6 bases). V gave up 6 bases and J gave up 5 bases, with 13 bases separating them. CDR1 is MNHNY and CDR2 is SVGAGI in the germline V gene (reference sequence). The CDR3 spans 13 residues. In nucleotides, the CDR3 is TGTGCCAGCAGGGGGGAGGTGACGGAGACCCAGTACTTC. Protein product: CASRGEVTETQYF.

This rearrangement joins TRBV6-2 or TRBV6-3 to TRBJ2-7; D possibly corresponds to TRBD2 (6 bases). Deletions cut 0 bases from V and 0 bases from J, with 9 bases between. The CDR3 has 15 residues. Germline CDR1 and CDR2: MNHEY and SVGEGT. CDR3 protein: CASSYSPSASYEQYF. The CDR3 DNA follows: TGTGCCAGCAGTTACTCGCCTAGCGCCTCCTACGAGCAGTACTTC.

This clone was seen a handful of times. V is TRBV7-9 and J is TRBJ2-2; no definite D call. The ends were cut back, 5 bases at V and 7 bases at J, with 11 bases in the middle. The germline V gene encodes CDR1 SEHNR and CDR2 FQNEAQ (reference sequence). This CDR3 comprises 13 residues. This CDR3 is CASSLVKVGELFF. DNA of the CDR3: TGTGCCAGCAGCCTAGTAAAGGTCGGGGAGCTGTTTTTT.

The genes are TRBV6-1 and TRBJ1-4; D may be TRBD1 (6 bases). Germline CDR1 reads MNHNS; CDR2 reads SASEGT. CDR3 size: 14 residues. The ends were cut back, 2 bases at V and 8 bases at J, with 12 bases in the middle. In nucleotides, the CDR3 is TGTGCCAGCAGTGAAATGAGGGGGTGGGAAAAACTGTTTTTT. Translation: CASSEMRGWEKLFF.

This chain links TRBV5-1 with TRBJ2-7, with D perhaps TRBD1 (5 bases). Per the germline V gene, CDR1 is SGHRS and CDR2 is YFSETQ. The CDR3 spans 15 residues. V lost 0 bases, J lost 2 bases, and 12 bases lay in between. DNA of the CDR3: TGCGCCAGCAGCTTGGTCAGGGTTGGCCCCTACGAGCAGTACTTC. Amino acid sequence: CASSLVRVGPYEQYF.

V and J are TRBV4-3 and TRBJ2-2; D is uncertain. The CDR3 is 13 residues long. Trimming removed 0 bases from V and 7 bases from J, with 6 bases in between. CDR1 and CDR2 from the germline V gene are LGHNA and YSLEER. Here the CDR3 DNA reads TGCGCCAGCAGCCAAGATCGAGGCGGGGAGCTGTTTTTT. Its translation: CASSQDRGGELFF.

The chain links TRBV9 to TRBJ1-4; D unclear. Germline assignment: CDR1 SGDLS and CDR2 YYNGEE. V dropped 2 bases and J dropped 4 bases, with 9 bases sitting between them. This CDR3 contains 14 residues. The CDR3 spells CASSVKWSNEKLFF. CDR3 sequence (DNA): TGTGCCAGCAGCGTCAAATGGAGTAATGAAAAACTGTTTTTT.

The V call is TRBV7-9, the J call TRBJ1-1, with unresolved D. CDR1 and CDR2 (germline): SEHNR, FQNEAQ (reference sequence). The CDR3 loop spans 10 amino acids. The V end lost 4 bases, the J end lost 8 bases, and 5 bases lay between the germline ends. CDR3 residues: CASSYSEAFF. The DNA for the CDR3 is TGTGCCAGCAGCTACAGCGAAGCTTTCTTT.

The CDR3 sequence: CASSKTAPRETQYF. CDR3 sequence (DNA): TGTGCCAGTAGCAAGACAGCTCCACGCGAGACCCAGTACTTC. The gene calls are TRBV19 and TRBJ2-5, with a possible D match to TRBD1 (5 bases). The CDR3 is made up of 14 amino acids. Germline lookup yields CDR1 LNHDA and CDR2 SQIVND (reference sequence). V lost 6 bases, J lost 5 bases, and 16 bases lay in between.

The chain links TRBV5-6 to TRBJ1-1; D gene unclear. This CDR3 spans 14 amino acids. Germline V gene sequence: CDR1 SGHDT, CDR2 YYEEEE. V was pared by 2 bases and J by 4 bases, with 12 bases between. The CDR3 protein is CASSFRGGSTEAFF. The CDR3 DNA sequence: TGTGCCAGCAGCTTCCGTGGAGGGAGCACTGAAGCTTTCTTT. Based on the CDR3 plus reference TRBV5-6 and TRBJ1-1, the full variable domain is DAGVTQSPTHLIKTRGQQVTLRCSPKSGHDTVSWYQQALGQGPQFIFQYYEEEERQRGNFPDRFSGHQFPNYSSELNVNALLLGDSALYLCASSFRGGSTEAFFGQGTRLTVV.

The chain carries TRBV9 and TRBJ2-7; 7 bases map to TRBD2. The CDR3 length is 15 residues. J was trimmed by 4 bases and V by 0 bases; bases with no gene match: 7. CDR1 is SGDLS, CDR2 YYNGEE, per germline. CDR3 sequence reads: CASSVGASGHYEQYF. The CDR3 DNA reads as TGTGCCAGCAGCGTAGGGGCTAGCGGACATTACGAGCAGTACTTC.